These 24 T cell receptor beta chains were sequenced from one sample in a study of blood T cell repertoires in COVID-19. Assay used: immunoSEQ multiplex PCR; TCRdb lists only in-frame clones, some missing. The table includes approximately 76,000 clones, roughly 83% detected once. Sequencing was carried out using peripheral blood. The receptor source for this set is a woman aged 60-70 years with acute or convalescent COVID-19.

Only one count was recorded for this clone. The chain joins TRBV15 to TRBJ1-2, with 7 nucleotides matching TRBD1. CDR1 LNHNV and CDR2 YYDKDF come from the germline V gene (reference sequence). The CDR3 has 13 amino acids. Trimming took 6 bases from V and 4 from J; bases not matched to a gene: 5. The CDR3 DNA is TGTGCCACCAGTGAGGGACAGTTCTATGGCTACACCTTC. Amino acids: CATSEGQFYGYTF.

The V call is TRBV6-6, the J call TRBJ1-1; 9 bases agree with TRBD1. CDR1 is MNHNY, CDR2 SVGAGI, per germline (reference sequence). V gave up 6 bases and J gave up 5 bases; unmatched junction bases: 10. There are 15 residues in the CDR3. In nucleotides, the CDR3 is TGTGCCAGCAGCCAACCCGGACAGGGGAAAACTGAAGCTTTCTTT. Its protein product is CASSQPGQGKTEAFF.

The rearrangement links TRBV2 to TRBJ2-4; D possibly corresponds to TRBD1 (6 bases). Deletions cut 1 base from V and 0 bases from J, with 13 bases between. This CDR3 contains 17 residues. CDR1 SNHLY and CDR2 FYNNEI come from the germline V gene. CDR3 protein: CASSEGTAAEAKNIQYF. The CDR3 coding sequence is TGTGCCAGCAGTGAAGGGACAGCGGCGGAAGCCAAAAACATTCAGTACTTC.

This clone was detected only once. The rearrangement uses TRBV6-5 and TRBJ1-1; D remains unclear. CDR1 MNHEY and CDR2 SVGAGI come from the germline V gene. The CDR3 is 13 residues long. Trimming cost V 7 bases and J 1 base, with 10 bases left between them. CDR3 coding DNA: TGTGCCAGCATCGTAAACGGGAACACTGAAGCTTTCTTT. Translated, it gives CASIVNGNTEAFF.

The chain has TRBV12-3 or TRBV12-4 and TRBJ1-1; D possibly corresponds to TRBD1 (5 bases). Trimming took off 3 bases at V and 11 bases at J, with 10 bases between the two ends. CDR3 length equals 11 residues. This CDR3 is CASSFLGAAFF. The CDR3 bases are TGTGCCAGCAGTTTTTTAGGGGCGGCTTTCTTT.

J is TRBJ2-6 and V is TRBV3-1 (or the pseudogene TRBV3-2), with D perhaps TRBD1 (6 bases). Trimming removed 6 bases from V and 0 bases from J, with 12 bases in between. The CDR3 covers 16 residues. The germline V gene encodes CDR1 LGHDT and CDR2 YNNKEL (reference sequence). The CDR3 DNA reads TGTGCCAGCAGTCCGACAGGCCTCTCTGGGGCCAACGTCCTGACTTTC. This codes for CASSPTGLSGANVLTF.

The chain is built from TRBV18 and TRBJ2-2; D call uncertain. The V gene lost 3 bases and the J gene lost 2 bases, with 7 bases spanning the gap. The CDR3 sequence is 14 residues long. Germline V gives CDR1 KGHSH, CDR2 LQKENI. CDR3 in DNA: TGTGCCAGCTCACCCCCCCTCAACACCGGGGAGCTGTTTTTT. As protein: CASSPPLNTGELFF.

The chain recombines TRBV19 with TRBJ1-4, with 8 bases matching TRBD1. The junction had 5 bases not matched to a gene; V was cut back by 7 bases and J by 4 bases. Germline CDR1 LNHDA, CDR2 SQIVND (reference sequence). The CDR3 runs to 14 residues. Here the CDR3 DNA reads TGTGCCAGTAATCAGGACAGGGATAATGAAAAACTGTTTTTT. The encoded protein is CASNQDRDNEKLFF. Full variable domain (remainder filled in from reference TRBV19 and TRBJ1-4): DGGITQSPKYLFRKEGQNVTLSCEQNLNHDAMYWYRQDPGQGLRLIYYSQIVNDFQKGDIAEGYSVSREKKESFPLTVTSAQKNPTAFYLCASNQDRDNEKLFFGSGTQLSVL.

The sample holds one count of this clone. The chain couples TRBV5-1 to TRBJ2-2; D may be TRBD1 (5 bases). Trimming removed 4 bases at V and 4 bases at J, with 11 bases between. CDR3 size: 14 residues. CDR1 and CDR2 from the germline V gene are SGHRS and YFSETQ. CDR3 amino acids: CASSPQGSTGELFF. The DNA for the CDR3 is TGCGCCAGCAGCCCGCAGGGTTCCACCGGGGAGCTGTTTTTT.

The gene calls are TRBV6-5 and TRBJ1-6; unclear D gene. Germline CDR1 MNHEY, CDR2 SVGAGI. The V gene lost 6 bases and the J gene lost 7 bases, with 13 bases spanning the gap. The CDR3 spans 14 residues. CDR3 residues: CASSRVGSNSPLHF. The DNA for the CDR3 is TGTGCCAGCAGCCGCGTGGGCTCGAATTCACCCCTCCACTTT.

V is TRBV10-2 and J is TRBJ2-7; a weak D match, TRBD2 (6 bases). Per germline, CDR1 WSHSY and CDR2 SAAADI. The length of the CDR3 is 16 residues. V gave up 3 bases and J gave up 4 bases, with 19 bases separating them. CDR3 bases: TGCGCCAGCAGTGAATATTCGGGGGTTAGGCTTTACGAGCAGTACTTC. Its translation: CASSEYSGVRLYEQYF.

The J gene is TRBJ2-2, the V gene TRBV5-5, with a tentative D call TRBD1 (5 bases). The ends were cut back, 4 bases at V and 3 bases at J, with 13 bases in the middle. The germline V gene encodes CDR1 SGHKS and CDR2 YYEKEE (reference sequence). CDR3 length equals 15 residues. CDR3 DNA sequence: TGTGCCAGCAGCCTAGGGGATTTGGACACCGGGGAGCTGTTTTTT. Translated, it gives CASSLGDLDTGELFF.

The CDR3 sequence is CAWRTAYEQYF. The CDR3 DNA sequence: TGTGCCTGGAGAACAGCCTACGAGCAGTACTTC. This chain connects TRBV30 to TRBJ2-7; no clear D gene. The V gene's germline CDR1 is GTSNPN and CDR2 SVGIG (reference sequence). Trimming left V 3 bases short and J 2 bases short, with 5 bases between. This CDR3 contains 11 residues.

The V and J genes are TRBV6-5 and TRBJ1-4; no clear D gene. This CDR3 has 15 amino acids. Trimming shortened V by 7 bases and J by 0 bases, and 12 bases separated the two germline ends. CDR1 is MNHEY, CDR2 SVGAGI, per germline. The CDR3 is CASMEDHATNEKLFF. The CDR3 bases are TGTGCCAGCATGGAGGACCATGCAACTAATGAAAAACTGTTTTTT.

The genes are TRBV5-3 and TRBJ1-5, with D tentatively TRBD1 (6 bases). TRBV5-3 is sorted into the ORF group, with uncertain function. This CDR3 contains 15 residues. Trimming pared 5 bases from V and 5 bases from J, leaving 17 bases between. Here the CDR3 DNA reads TGTGCCAGAAGTCCCCCCCGGGACACACATCAGCCCCAGCATTTT. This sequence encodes CARSPPRDTHQPQHF.

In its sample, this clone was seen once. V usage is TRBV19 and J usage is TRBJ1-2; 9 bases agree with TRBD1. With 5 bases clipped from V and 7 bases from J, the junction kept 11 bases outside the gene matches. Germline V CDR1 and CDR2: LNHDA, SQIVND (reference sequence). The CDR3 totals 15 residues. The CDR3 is CASSLYRGLAGGYTF. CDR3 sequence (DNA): TGTGCCAGTAGTTTGTACAGGGGGCTGGCGGGTGGCTACACCTTC.

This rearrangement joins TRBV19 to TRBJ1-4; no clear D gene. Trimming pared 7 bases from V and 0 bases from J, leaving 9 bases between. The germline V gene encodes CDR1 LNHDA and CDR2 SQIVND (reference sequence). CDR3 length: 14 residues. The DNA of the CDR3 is TGTGCCAGTAAGGCGGATGCAACTAATGAAAAACTGTTTTTT. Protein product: CASKADATNEKLFF.

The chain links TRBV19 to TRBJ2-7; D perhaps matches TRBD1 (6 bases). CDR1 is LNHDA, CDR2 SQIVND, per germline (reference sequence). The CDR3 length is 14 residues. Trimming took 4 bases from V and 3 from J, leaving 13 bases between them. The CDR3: CASSTDSYRYEQYF. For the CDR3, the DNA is TGTGCCAGTAGTACGGACAGTTACCGCTACGAGCAGTACTTC.

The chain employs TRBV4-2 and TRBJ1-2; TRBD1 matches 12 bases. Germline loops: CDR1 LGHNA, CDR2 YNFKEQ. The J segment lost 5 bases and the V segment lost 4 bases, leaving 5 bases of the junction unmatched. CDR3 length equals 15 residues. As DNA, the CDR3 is TGTGCCAGCAGCCCCGGGACAGGGGGCCGGTATGGCTACACCTTC. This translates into CASSPGTGGRYGYTF.

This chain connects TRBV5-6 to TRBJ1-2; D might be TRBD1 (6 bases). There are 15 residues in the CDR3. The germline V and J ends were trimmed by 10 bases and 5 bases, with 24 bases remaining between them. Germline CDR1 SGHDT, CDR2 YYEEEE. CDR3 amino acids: CASSPGWGGVYGYTF. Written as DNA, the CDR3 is TGTGCCTCCTCCCCCGGATGGGGGGGCGTATATGGCTACACCTTC. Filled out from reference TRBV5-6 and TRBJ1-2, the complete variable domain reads DAGVTQSPTHLIKTRGQQVTLRCSPKSGHDTVSWYQQALGQGPQFIFQYYEEEERQRGNFPDRFSGHQFPNYSSELNVNALLLGDSALYLCASSPGWGGVYGYTFGSGTRLTVV.

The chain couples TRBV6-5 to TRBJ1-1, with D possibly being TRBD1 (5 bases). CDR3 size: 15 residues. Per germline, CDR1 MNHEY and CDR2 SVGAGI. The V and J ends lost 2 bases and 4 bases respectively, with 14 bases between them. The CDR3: CASSYADRGSTEAFF. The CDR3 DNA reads TGTGCCAGCAGTTACGCCGACAGAGGAAGCACTGAAGCTTTCTTT.

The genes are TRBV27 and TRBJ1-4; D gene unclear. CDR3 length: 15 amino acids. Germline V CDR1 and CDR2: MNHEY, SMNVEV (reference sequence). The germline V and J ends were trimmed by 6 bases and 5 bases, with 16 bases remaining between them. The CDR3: CASSPARSLNEKLFF. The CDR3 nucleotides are TGTGCCAGCAGCCCAGCGCGGTCCCTGAATGAAAAACTGTTTTTT.

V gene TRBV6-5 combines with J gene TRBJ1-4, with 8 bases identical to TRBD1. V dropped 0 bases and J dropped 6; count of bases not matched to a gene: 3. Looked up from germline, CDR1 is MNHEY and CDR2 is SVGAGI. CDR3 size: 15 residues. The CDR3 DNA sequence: TGTGCCAGCAGTTACTCGGCAGGGGGCCATGAAAAACTGTTTTTT. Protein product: CASSYSAGGHEKLFF.

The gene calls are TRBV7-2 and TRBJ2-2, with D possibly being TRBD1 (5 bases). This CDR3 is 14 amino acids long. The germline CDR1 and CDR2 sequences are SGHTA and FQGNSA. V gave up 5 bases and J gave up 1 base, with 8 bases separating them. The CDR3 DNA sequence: TGTGCCAGCAGCCCCGGACAGAACACCGGGGAGCTGTTTTTT. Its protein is CASSPGQNTGELFF.